The present T cell receptor (beta chain) was sequenced within a study of blood T cell repertoires in COVID-19. TCRdb's copy holds only in-frame clones and misses some; the assay was immunoSEQ multiplex PCR. The table records about 130,000 clones, roughly 90% of them present only once. This clone showed up just a few times. Germline V gene lookup returns CDR1 LGHDT and CDR2 YNNKEL (reference sequence). V lost 2 bases and J lost 6, with 11 bases in between. The CDR3 consists of 14 residues. The rearrangement uses TRBV3-1 (or the pseudogene TRBV3-2) and TRBJ2-1; D might be TRBD1 (5 bases). This receptor was obtained from a man aged 45-65 years with active or convalescent COVID-19. Sequenced input: peripheral blood. The CDR3 region is CASSQTLGPNEQFF. The CDR3 coding sequence is TGTGCCAGCAGCCAAACTTTGGGGCCCAATGAGCAGTTCTTC.